Listed below are T cell receptor beta chains from one sample, sequenced in a study of blood T cells in healthy people across ages. Via MiXCR, TCRdb re-called the 5' RACE reads, giving one row per CDR3 protein. The sample yields 800,000 or so distinct CDR3 sequences, roughly 25% seen once. This same sample was also taken into another study, of T cells of mothers and their children.

Sequencing input: blood. These receptors were collected from a boy between 5 and 17 years old in good health. The CDR3 runs from the conserved cysteine through the conserved F or W. D genes are given only for firm matches. Size tells how often a clone was seen (once, few, many) or the class of an expanded clone, and some rows leave it out.

clone_size	j_call	d_call	v_call	cdr3_nt	cdr3_aa
NA	TRBJ1-5	NA	TRBV7-9	TGTGCCAGCAGCTTAGTTGGGGGGGGTAGCAATCAGCCCCAGCATTTT	CASSLVGGGSNQPQHF
NA	TRBJ2-7	TRBD2	TRBV12-3/TRBV12-4	TGTGCCAGCAGTTTAGCTCATCCGGGACTAGCGGGGGGAGCCTACGAGCAGTACTTC	CASSLAHPGLAGGAYEQYF
few	TRBJ2-7	TRBD1	TRBV7-2	TGTGCCAGCAGCAATGGACAGGGGACCTACGAGCAGTACTTC	CASSNGQGTYEQYF
few	TRBJ1-2	NA	TRBV20-1	TGCAGTGCTAGACCCAAAGGGGGAAACTATGGCTACACCTTC	CSARPKGGNYGYTF
NA	TRBJ2-7	NA	TRBV7-2	TGTGCCAGCAGCTTAGTTAGGTGGATGAGGGGTGGCCACGAGCAGTACTTC	CASSLVRWMRGGHEQYF
once	TRBJ2-1	TRBD2	TRBV28	TGTGCCAGCAGTTCAACCCGGACTAGCGGTAAGGTCTACAATGAGCTGTTCTTC	CASSSTRTSGKVYNELFF
NA	TRBJ2-7	TRBD2	TRBV5-1	TGCGCCAGCAGCTTCGCGAGGACTAGCGGGACGAGGTCCTACGAGCAGTACTTC	CASSFARTSGTRSYEQYF
few	TRBJ1-2	TRBD1	TRBV11-2	TGTGCCAGCAGCTTAGATCGTCGGACAGGGGGCTTCTATGGCTACACCTTC	CASSLDRRTGGFYGYTF
few	TRBJ2-3	TRBD1	TRBV18	TGTGCCAGCTTACAGGGGTCTACGCAGTATTTT	CASLQGSTQYF
once	TRBJ1-1	NA	TRBV18	TGTGCCAGCTCACCACCAGAGAAGAACACTGAAGCTTTCTTT	CASSPPEKNTEAFF
few	TRBJ1-2	TRBD1	TRBV3-1	TGTGCCAGCAGCCAAGGACAGGGTGACCGTGGCTACACCTTC	CASSQGQGDRGYTF
NA	TRBJ2-7	NA	TRBV4-1	TGCGCCAGCAGCCAAGAACCATTAGAACTTAGGGAGCAGTACTTC	CASSQEPLELREQYF